The source of this T cell receptor beta chain is a study of cytomegalovirus exposure and HLA in healthy donors. For the study at large: The same platform was used for the 120 or so validation repertoires as for the 666 first-cohort repertoires, as reported in a later analysis. Broader study findings: Cytomegalovirus association was assigned to approximately 160 TCR beta chains.

CDR1 and CDR2 from the germline V gene are SGHDN and FVKESK. The CDR3 totals 14 residues. The ends were cut back, 1 base at V and 8 bases at J, with 14 bases in the middle. The repertoire was sequenced with immunoSEQ multiplex PCR; TCRdb's copy has only in-frame clones and lacks some. The data contain about 160,000 clones, 95% to 96% of them seen just once; the ten biggest clones take up 0.89%. Of note for this clone: Its specificity is unknown.

The TCR comes from a woman aged 18-29 years in good health and CMV-seronegative. The chain recombines TRBV14 with TRBJ1-2, with a tentative D call TRBD1 (5 bases). Source material: PBMCs. CDR3 in DNA: TGTGCCAGCAGCCAAGTGAGCAGGGCGAACGGCTACACCTTC. Its translation: CASSQVSRANGYTF.